The 14 T cell receptor beta chains presented below share a single source sample, sequenced in a study of T-cell reconstitution after alpha-beta-depleted transplantation in children. Unique molecular identifiers were incorporated into the prepared TCRbeta library. Each CDR3 protein is one row after TCRdb ran MiXCR on the PCR reads. This repertoire shows 140,000 to 150,000 distinct CDR3 sequences, about 9% found once; its top ten account for 15% to 20%. The material sequenced was PBMCs, mostly from graft donor cells, taken 180 days after TCRalphabeta/CD19-depleted stem cell transplant. These receptors came from a female patient younger than 10 who had a stem cell transplant for congenital amegakaryocytic thrombocytopenia, so the T cells may come from the graft donor.

This clonotype was seen repeatedly, ten times or more. The J gene is TRBJ2-7, the V gene TRBV11-2; no clear D. V dropped 5 bases and J dropped 0 bases, with 14 bases sitting between them. The length of the CDR3 is 15 residues. Germline lookup yields CDR1 SGHAT and CDR2 FQNNGV. The chain's CDR3 is CASSLLLESSYEQYF. In DNA form, the CDR3 reads TGTGCCAGCAGCCTCCTTCTGGAGAGCTCCTACGAGCAGTACTTC.

The table lists this clonotype with many counts. The chain employs TRBV12-3 or TRBV12-4 and TRBJ1-1, with D hard to call. The CDR3 extends over 13 amino acids. V shed 2 bases and J shed 6 bases, with 10 bases lying between them. The CDR3 protein is CASSLPNQAEAFF. The CDR3, as DNA: TGTGCCAGCAGTTTACCGAACCAGGCTGAAGCTTTCTTT.

This clonotype was picked up a small number of times. The chain couples TRBV20-1 to TRBJ2-3, with D possibly being TRBD2 (5 bases). The CDR3 contains 16 residues. Trimming shortened V by 3 bases and J by 4 bases, and 20 bases separated the two germline ends. The germline V gene has CDR1 DFQATT and CDR2 SNEGSKA (reference sequence). The CDR3 nucleotides read TGCAGTGCTAGTAATCGAGCCACGGGAATCGCAGATACGCAGTATTTT. Residues: CSASNRATGIADTQYF.

This clonotype was seen many times. V and J are TRBV5-1 and TRBJ2-7; D not resolved. CDR3 length: 11 residues. The V gene lost 0 bases and the J gene lost 5 bases, with 3 bases spanning the gap. Germline CDR1 SGHRS, CDR2 YFSETQ. CDR3 loop: CASSLGHEQYF. The CDR3 bases are TGCGCCAGCAGCTTGGGGCACGAGCAGTACTTC.

This clonotype was recorded at least ten times. The CDR3 loop is CASSYPRSSYGYTF. Written as DNA, the CDR3 is TGTGCCAGCAGCTATCCCCGGTCCTCCTATGGCTACACCTTC. The rearrangement uses TRBV12-3 or TRBV12-4 and TRBJ1-2; D unclear. The germline V and J ends were trimmed by 6 bases and 4 bases, with 15 bases remaining between them. CDR3 length: 14 amino acids.

This clonotype has at least ten counts. The chain uses TRBV5-1 and TRBJ1-3; D gene uncertain. V lost 0 bases, J lost 2 bases, and 6 bases lay in between. Germline lookup yields CDR1 SGHRS and CDR2 YFSETQ. The CDR3 consists of 14 residues. The CDR3 region has the DNA TGCGCCAGCAGCTTGGACCCGCCTGGAAACACCATATATTTT. It specifies CASSLDPPGNTIYF.

In nucleotides, the CDR3 is TGTGCCAGCAGTTCCACAGCCTTAGCGGGGGGCCCCCCAGATACGCAGTATTTT. Its translation: CASSSTALAGGPPDTQYF. The chain joins TRBV12-3 or TRBV12-4 to TRBJ2-3; 10 bases are a match to TRBD2. Unmatched junction bases numbered 14, after V lost 4 bases and J lost 4 bases. The CDR3 contains 18 residues.

This clonotype was seen ten or more times. The chain employs TRBV4-1 and TRBJ2-7; 8 bases are a match to TRBD2. Germline V lookup: CDR1 MGHRA, CDR2 YSYEKL. The CDR3 sequence is 17 residues long. V trimming: 0 bases; J trimming: 1 base; junction bases outside the gene matches: 8. The CDR3 DNA follows: TGCGCCAGCAGCCAAGAGGTTTCACTAGCGGCTTCCTACGAGCAGTACTTC. Residues: CASSQEVSLAASYEQYF.

Ten or more counts support this clonotype. This sequence joins TRBV3-1 and TRBJ2-3; no clear D gene. The CDR3 is 17 residues long. Germline values: CDR1 LGHDT, CDR2 YNNKEL (reference sequence). Trimming removed 3 bases from V and 1 base from J, with 17 bases in between. The CDR3 DNA is TGTGCCAGCAGCCATAGAGTCCCTCTCTGGGGCACAGATACGCAGTATTTT. Translation: CASSHRVPLWGTDTQYF.

This clonotype was seen at least ten times. The chain carries TRBV12-3 or TRBV12-4 and TRBJ2-1; no clear D. The CDR3 runs 14 residues. The V end was cut by 1 base, the J end by 10 bases, with 14 bases between. This chain's CDR3 is CASSLEALRVEQFF. CDR3 nucleotides: TGTGCCAGCAGTTTAGAGGCCCTCCGTGTAGAGCAGTTCTTC.

This clonotype turned up a few times. The chain links TRBV12-3 or TRBV12-4 to TRBJ2-7; D unclear. This CDR3 is 16 amino acids long. With 5 bases removed from V and 0 bases from J, the gap between germline ends came to 17 bases. The CDR3 spells CASSNAGSFASYEQYF. The DNA of the CDR3 is TGTGCCAGCAGTAACGCCGGCAGCTTCGCCTCCTACGAGCAGTACTTC.

This chain links TRBV12-3 or TRBV12-4 with TRBJ2-5; a weak D match, TRBD1 (5 bases). The CDR3 runs 13 residues. The V gene lost 3 bases and the J gene lost 4 bases, with 9 bases spanning the gap. The CDR3 DNA sequence: TGTGCCAGCAGTTTTACAGGTCGAGAGACCCAGTACTTC. It yields the protein CASSFTGRETQYF.

This clonotype has ten or more counts. The CDR3 loop is CASSIGGDEAFF. As DNA, the CDR3 is TGTGCCAGCAGTATTGGGGGTGATGAAGCTTTCTTT. The genes are TRBV7-2 and TRBJ1-1; weak D call: TRBD1 (5 bases). V was clipped by 6 bases and J by 7 bases, with 12 bases between them. Germline V gives CDR1 SGHTA, CDR2 FQGNSA. The CDR3 length is 12 residues. The full variable domain, with the rest looked up from reference TRBV7-2 and TRBJ1-1, is GAGVSQSPSNKVTEKGKDVELRCDPISGHTALYWYRQSLGQGLEFLIYFQGNSAPDKSGLPSDRFSAERTGGSVSTLTIQRTQQEDSAVYLCASSIGGDEAFFGQGTRLTVV.

This clonotype has at least ten counts. The rearrangement uses TRBV20-1 and TRBJ1-2; perhaps TRBD1 as D (6 bases). Trimming shortened V by 5 bases and J by 8 bases, and 12 bases separated the two germline ends. This CDR3 region has 11 residues. From germline, CDR1 is DFQATT and CDR2 SNEGSKA (reference sequence). CDR3 nucleotide sequence: TGCAGTGCTCCGACAGGCGAGGGCTACACCTTC. Translated: CSAPTGEGYTF.